A selection of T cell receptor beta chains follows, all from one sample in a study of blood T cells in healthy people across ages. One entry per CDR3 protein, called by TCRdb with MiXCR from the 5' RACE reads. The sample has around 940,000 distinct CDR3 sequences; 51% are singletons. Sequenced input: blood. These receptors were collected from an older woman in good health. Both conserved end residues are part of each CDR3. A D gene is named only where the DNA matches it firmly. Size is omitted from some rows. Given values are once, few, many or a class for expanded clones.

J gene: TRBJ1-2
V gene: TRBV5-1
D gene: -
clone size: -
CDR3 protein: CASSLVGGSYGYTF
CDR3 DNA: TGCGCCAGCAGCTTGGTTGGGGGCTCTTATGGCTACACCTTC

J gene: TRBJ2-1
V gene: TRBV7-6
D gene: -
clone size: -
CDR3 protein: CASSRGTTEQFF
CDR3 DNA: TGTGCCAGCAGCCGAGGGACAACCGAGCAGTTCTTC

J gene: TRBJ1-1
V gene: TRBV12-3/TRBV12-4
D gene: TRBD1
clone size: -
CDR3 protein: CASSLGGAGGVPVTEAFF
CDR3 DNA: TGTGCCAGCAGCCTGGGTGGAGCAGGGGGGGTTCCGGTCACTGAAGCTTTCTTT

J gene: TRBJ2-3
V gene: TRBV12-3/TRBV12-4
D gene: TRBD1
clone size: few
CDR3 protein: CASSFLEQGLRGTDTQYF
CDR3 DNA: TGTGCCAGCAGTTTCCTTGAACAGGGGCTTAGGGGCACAGATACGCAGTATTTT

J gene: TRBJ2-1
V gene: TRBV5-4
D gene: TRBD1
clone size: -
CDR3 protein: CASSRTPGGEQFF
CDR3 DNA: TGTGCCAGCAGCCGTACCCCAGGGGGTGAGCAGTTCTTC

J gene: TRBJ1-2
V gene: TRBV9
D gene: -
clone size: -
CDR3 protein: CASSRAGMNYGYTF
CDR3 DNA: TGTGCCAGCAGCCGGGCAGGGATGAACTATGGCTACACCTTC

J gene: TRBJ2-3
V gene: TRBV6-5
D gene: -
clone size: once
CDR3 protein: CASSDQGANTQYF
CDR3 DNA: TGTGCCAGCAGTGACCAAGGGGCGAACACGCAGTATTTT

J gene: TRBJ2-7
V gene: TRBV18
D gene: TRBD1
clone size: -
CDR3 protein: CASSDQGASPSYEQYF
CDR3 DNA: TGTGCCAGCTCGGATCAGGGGGCTTCACCCTCCTACGAGCAGTACTTC

J gene: TRBJ2-5
V gene: TRBV10-3
D gene: TRBD2
clone size: -
CDR3 protein: CAISATSGLRNEQYF
CDR3 DNA: TGTGCCATCAGTGCAACTAGCGGTCTTCGGAATGAGCAGTACTTC

J gene: TRBJ2-2
V gene: TRBV4-3
D gene: TRBD1
clone size: -
CDR3 protein: CASSLRQGVTGELFF
CDR3 DNA: TGCGCCAGCAGCCTGCGACAGGGAGTCACCGGGGAGCTGTTTTTT

J gene: TRBJ2-3
V gene: TRBV28
D gene: -
clone size: few
CDR3 protein: CASSLPLGSDTQYF
CDR3 DNA: TGTGCCAGCAGTTTACCCCTAGGGTCAGATACGCAGTATTTT

J gene: TRBJ2-3
V gene: TRBV2
D gene: TRBD1
clone size: few
CDR3 protein: CANDRGRTDTQYF
CDR3 DNA: TGTGCCAACGACAGGGGGCGAACAGATACGCAGTATTTT

J gene: TRBJ1-6
V gene: TRBV9
D gene: -
clone size: -
CDR3 protein: CASSVGTRSPPHF
CDR3 DNA: TGTGCCAGCAGCGTAGGCACCAGGTCACCCCCCCACTTT

J gene: TRBJ2-7
V gene: TRBV28
D gene: -
clone size: few
CDR3 protein: CASRPTVTNEQYF
CDR3 DNA: TGTGCCAGCCGACCGACGGTGACCAACGAGCAGTACTTC

J gene: TRBJ2-7
V gene: TRBV7-2
D gene: TRBD2
clone size: few
CDR3 protein: CASSPERASGAYEQYF
CDR3 DNA: TGTGCCAGCAGTCCTGAGCGGGCGAGCGGGGCGTACGAGCAGTACTTC

J gene: TRBJ2-6
V gene: TRBV5-4
D gene: -
clone size: -
CDR3 protein: CASSFPAGLSGANVLTF
CDR3 DNA: TGTGCCAGCAGCTTCCCCGCAGGCCTATCTGGGGCCAACGTCCTGACTTTC

J gene: TRBJ2-3
V gene: TRBV7-3
D gene: -
clone size: few
CDR3 protein: CASSSGQTRRTDTQYF
CDR3 DNA: TGTGCCAGCAGCTCGGGACAAACAAGACGAACAGATACGCAGTATTTT

J gene: TRBJ1-2
V gene: TRBV2
D gene: -
clone size: -
CDR3 protein: CASSEVGHNYGYTF
CDR3 DNA: TGTGCCAGCAGTGAGGTGGGTCATAACTATGGCTACACCTTC

J gene: TRBJ2-5
V gene: TRBV3-1
D gene: TRBD2
clone size: few
CDR3 protein: CASSQAGVKETQYF
CDR3 DNA: TGTGCCAGCAGCCAGGCGGGAGTGAAAGAGACCCAGTACTTC

J gene: TRBJ2-5
V gene: TRBV6-6
D gene: -
clone size: -
CDR3 protein: CASSYAFDHQETQYF
CDR3 DNA: TGTGCCAGCAGTTACGCTTTTGATCATCAAGAGACCCAGTACTTC

J gene: TRBJ2-7
V gene: TRBV27
D gene: TRBD2
clone size: -
CDR3 protein: CASSFTGGSTLYEQYF
CDR3 DNA: TGTGCCAGCAGTTTCACGGGGGGTTCTACATTGTACGAGCAGTACTTC

J gene: TRBJ2-1
V gene: TRBV29-1
D gene: -
clone size: many
CDR3 protein: CSGGTLNEQFF
CDR3 DNA: TGCAGCGGGGGGACACTCAATGAGCAGTTCTTC

J gene: TRBJ1-4
V gene: TRBV6-6
D gene: TRBD1
clone size: -
CDR3 protein: CASSVQGAWEKLFF
CDR3 DNA: TGTGCCAGCAGTGTACAGGGGGCATGGGAAAAACTGTTTTTT

J gene: TRBJ2-7
V gene: TRBV27
D gene: -
clone size: -
CDR3 protein: CASRDTGLLAYEQYF
CDR3 DNA: TGTGCCAGCAGAGATACGGGCCTCTTGGCCTACGAGCAGTACTTC

J gene: TRBJ2-5
V gene: TRBV6-2/TRBV6-3
D gene: TRBD1
clone size: -
CDR3 protein: CASSYGGTGYEEQYF
CDR3 DNA: TGTGCCAGCAGTTACGGGGGGACAGGGTACGAAGAGCAGTACTTC

J gene: TRBJ1-2
V gene: TRBV5-5
D gene: -
clone size: -
CDR3 protein: CASSVGAANYGYTF
CDR3 DNA: TGTGCCAGCAGCGTAGGAGCAGCTAACTATGGCTACACCTTC

J gene: TRBJ1-5
V gene: TRBV20-1
D gene: TRBD1
clone size: -
CDR3 protein: CSARKAGTGGNQPQHF
CDR3 DNA: TGCAGTGCTCGCAAGGCGGGGACAGGGGGCAATCAGCCCCAGCATTTT

J gene: TRBJ1-1
V gene: TRBV28
D gene: TRBD1
clone size: once
CDR3 protein: CASSNSGQDSTEAFF
CDR3 DNA: TGTGCCAGCAGCAACTCGGGACAGGATAGCACTGAAGCTTTCTTT

J gene: TRBJ2-7
V gene: TRBV4-2
D gene: -
clone size: -
CDR3 protein: CASSQDSRGSYEQYF
CDR3 DNA: TGTGCCAGCAGCCAAGATAGTCGGGGGAGCTACGAGCAGTACTTC

J gene: TRBJ1-2
V gene: TRBV27
D gene: TRBD1
clone size: -
CDR3 protein: CASSPDRGLGYTF
CDR3 DNA: TGTGCCAGCAGTCCCGACAGGGGGCTTGGCTACACCTTC

J gene: TRBJ2-5
V gene: TRBV3-1
D gene: TRBD2
clone size: -
CDR3 protein: CASSHTSVQETQYF
CDR3 DNA: TGTGCCAGCAGCCATACTAGCGTCCAAGAGACCCAGTACTTC

J gene: TRBJ1-4
V gene: TRBV19
D gene: -
clone size: -
CDR3 protein: CASSIDLQEGLFF
CDR3 DNA: TGTGCCAGTAGTATAGACCTACAGGAAGGACTGTTTTTT

J gene: TRBJ1-2
V gene: TRBV7-2
D gene: -
clone size: few
CDR3 protein: CASSLHRANIYGYTF
CDR3 DNA: TGTGCCAGCAGCTTACACAGAGCAAATATATACGGCTACACCTTC

J gene: TRBJ1-5
V gene: TRBV20-1
D gene: -
clone size: once
CDR3 protein: CSASLGRENQPQHF
CDR3 DNA: TGCAGTGCTAGTCTGGGCAGGGAAAATCAGCCCCAGCATTTT

J gene: TRBJ2-7
V gene: TRBV7-9
D gene: TRBD1
clone size: -
CDR3 protein: CASSLASGTGGEQYF
CDR3 DNA: TGTGCCAGCAGCTTAGCTTCCGGGACAGGGGGCGAGCAGTACTTC

J gene: TRBJ2-5
V gene: TRBV11-2
D gene: -
clone size: -
CDR3 protein: CASSRYSSGETQYF
CDR3 DNA: TGTGCCAGCAGCCGCTATAGCTCCGGAGAGACCCAGTACTTC

J gene: TRBJ2-7
V gene: TRBV5-5
D gene: -
clone size: -
CDR3 protein: CASSYRVQSSYEQYF
CDR3 DNA: TGTGCCAGCAGCTACAGAGTCCAGAGCTCCTACGAGCAGTACTTC